Shown below are 16 T cell receptor beta chains from a single sample sequenced in a study of OX40 agonist ivuxolimab in advanced cancers. This table comes from immunoSEQ multiplex PCR, and its TCRdb copy is limited to in-frame clones, with some not included. Here the sample spans 40,000 to 45,000 clones, around 89% being singletons. The material was CD4+ or CD8+ T cells sorted from blood, obtained in a trial of the OX40 agonist ivuxolimab. The origin of the receptors is an adult with an advanced solid tumor such as melanoma, head and neck, liver or kidney cancer.

This clone was picked up one time. The chain has TRBV7-2 and TRBJ1-2; weak D call: TRBD1 (5 bases). V lost 5 bases to trimming and J lost 4 bases, with 17 bases between them. This CDR3 contains 15 residues. CDR1 and CDR2 (germline): SGHTA, FQGNSA. Here the CDR3 reads CASSLTDSISYGYTF. Here the CDR3 DNA reads TGTGCCAGCAGCCTCACCGACAGTATCAGCTATGGCTACACCTTC.

This chain links TRBV27 with TRBJ2-7, with 10 nucleotides matching TRBD2. V dropped 8 bases and J dropped 3; count of bases not matched to a gene: 10. The CDR3 totals 15 residues. Germline lookup yields CDR1 MNHEY and CDR2 SMNVEV (reference sequence). As DNA, the CDR3 is TGTGCCAGCCGTGGAGCGGGAGGGCCCAACTACGAGCAGTACTTC. Translation gives CASRGAGGPNYEQYF.

This rearrangement joins TRBV5-8 to TRBJ1-3, with 8 bases lining up with TRBD1. The CDR3 has 17 residues. Trimming at V came to 4 bases and at J to 0 bases, leaving 9 bases not matched to a gene. Germline CDR1 SGHTS, CDR2 YDEGEE. The CDR3 region is CASSPGQGLVSGNTIYF. For the CDR3, the DNA is TGTGCCAGCAGCCCCGGACAGGGATTGGTCTCTGGAAACACCATATATTTT.

The chain carries TRBV5-1 and TRBJ2-1; D is unresolved. The CDR3 is 15 residues long. Germline CDR1 is SGHRS and CDR2 is YFSETQ. Trimming pared 2 bases from V and 0 bases from J, leaving 9 bases between. Here the CDR3 DNA reads TGCGCCAGCAGCTTTGACTCAAGCTCCTACAATGAGCAGTTCTTC. Translated, it gives CASSFDSSSYNEQFF.

In its sample, this clone was seen a few times. This chain links TRBV6-5 with TRBJ2-7; D not certain. Trimming removed 6 bases from V and 7 bases from J, with 10 bases in between. Germline V gene lookup returns CDR1 MNHEY and CDR2 SVGAGI. This CDR3 spans 11 amino acids. The CDR3 DNA reads as TGTGCCAGCAGAGAGCTAGGGGAGCAGTACTTC. Amino acid sequence: CASRELGEQYF.

The CDR3 sequence: CASSWYGTSKTDTQYF. CDR3 sequence (DNA): TGTGCCAGCAGTTGGTACGGGACTAGCAAAACAGATACGCAGTATTTT. The chain recombines TRBV11-2 with TRBJ2-3; 9 nucleotides align to TRBD2. Germline CDR1 SGHAT, CDR2 FQNNGV. This CDR3 has 16 amino acids. With 6 bases clipped from V and 3 bases from J, the junction kept 10 bases outside the gene matches.

V gene TRBV7-3 combines with J gene TRBJ2-1; TRBD2 matches 7 bases. The germline V gene encodes CDR1 SGHTA and CDR2 FQGTGA. The J segment lost 7 bases and the V segment lost 2 bases, leaving 5 bases of the junction unmatched. The CDR3 totals 14 residues. CDR3 sequence (DNA): TGTGCCAGCAGCTTAGCGGGAGTGTCGAATGAGCAGTTCTTC. It codes for CASSLAGVSNEQFF.

V is TRBV5-1 and J is TRBJ2-3, with 7 bases aligning to TRBD2. Germline values: CDR1 SGHRS, CDR2 YFSETQ. The CDR3 contains 15 residues. Trimming removed 0 bases from V and 5 bases from J; junction bases left unmatched: 6. CDR3 DNA: TGCGCCAGCAGCTTGGAGGGAGGGCCGGTAGATACGCAGTATTTT. Encoded protein: CASSLEGGPVDTQYF.

The table lists this clone with a few counts. The gene calls are TRBV9 and TRBJ2-7, with TRBD1 matching over 8 bases. Germline values: CDR1 SGDLS, CDR2 YYNGEE. Unmatched junction bases numbered 8, after V lost 4 bases and J lost 5 bases. The CDR3 length is 14 residues. CDR3 protein: CASSPGQGFDEQYF. Here the CDR3 DNA reads TGTGCCAGCAGCCCCGGACAGGGTTTCGACGAGCAGTACTTC.

The chain recombines TRBV6-1 with TRBJ2-3; the match to TRBD2 covers 9 bases. CDR1 MNHNS and CDR2 SASEGT come from the germline V gene. Trimming at V came to 4 bases and at J to 3 bases, leaving 2 bases not matched to a gene. The CDR3 is 14 amino acids. The CDR3 protein is CASSASGITDTQYF. The CDR3 coding sequence is TGTGCCAGCAGTGCTAGCGGGATAACAGATACGCAGTATTTT.

This chain links TRBV18 with TRBJ2-3, with 15 bases matching TRBD2. Germline V CDR1 and CDR2: KGHSH, LQKENI. This CDR3 spans 20 amino acids. V lost 3 bases, J lost 15 bases, and 25 bases stayed unmatched. CDR3 protein: CASSPLGLAGGRALTSAVYF. The CDR3, as DNA: TGTGCCAGCTCACCTTTAGGACTAGCGGGAGGGCGGGCCCTCACGTCCGCAGTATATTTT.

V gene TRBV9 combines with J gene TRBJ2-5, with D unclear. The CDR3 sequence is 13 residues long. Germline V gives CDR1 SGDLS, CDR2 YYNGEE. V gave up 3 bases and J gave up 4 bases, with 10 bases separating them. CDR3 in amino acids: CASSGLEGETQYF. CDR3 nucleotide sequence: TGTGCCAGCAGCGGACTTGAAGGAGAGACCCAGTACTTC. Full variable domain (missing parts from reference TRBV9 and TRBJ2-5): DSGVTQTPKHLITATGQRVTLRCSPRSGDLSVYWYQQSLDQGLQFLIQYYNGEERAKGNILERFSAQQFPDLHSELNLSSLELGDSALYFCASSGLEGETQYFGPGTRLLVL.

The chain recombines TRBV2 with TRBJ2-3, with D perhaps given as TRBD1 or TRBD2 (6 bases each). Trimming stripped 3 bases from V and 3 bases from J, with 13 bases between. Germline values: CDR1 SNHLY, CDR2 FYNNEI. CDR3 size: 15 residues. The DNA for the CDR3 is TGTGCCAGCAGTGAGGGGGCGGGACCAACAGATACGCAGTATTTT. Its translation: CASSEGAGPTDTQYF. Full variable domain (missing parts from reference TRBV2 and TRBJ2-3): EPEVTQTPSHQVTQMGQEVILRCVPISNHLYFYWYRQILGQKVEFLVSFYNNEISEKSEIFDDQFSVERPDGSNFTLKIRSTKLEDSAMYFCASSEGAGPTDTQYFGPGTRLTVL.

V usage is TRBV5-1 and J usage is TRBJ1-6; 10 bases agree with TRBD1. The germline V gene encodes CDR1 SGHRS and CDR2 YFSETQ. Unmatched junction bases numbered 7, after V lost 0 bases and J lost 10 bases. CDR3 length: 16 amino acids. CDR3 in amino acids: CASSLAGDRGGSPLHF. The CDR3 DNA reads as TGCGCCAGCAGCTTGGCCGGGGACAGGGGAGGCTCACCCCTCCACTTT.

This clone was seen more than once but under ten times. The V call is TRBV18, the J call TRBJ1-2; D is unresolved. The germline CDR1 and CDR2 sequences are KGHSH and LQKENI. The CDR3 sequence is 13 residues long. V shed 4 bases and J shed 6 bases, with 12 bases lying between them. The CDR3 here is CASSLDGVDGYTF. The CDR3 DNA is TGTGCCAGCTCACTCGATGGCGTGGATGGCTACACCTTC.

The chain uses TRBV10-2 and TRBJ2-7; D is unresolved. Germline-derived CDR1 and CDR2 are WSHSY and SAAADI. This CDR3 is 12 amino acids long. The germline V and J ends were trimmed by 6 bases and 4 bases, with 10 bases remaining between them. CDR3 loop: CASSPNGYEQYF. The CDR3 bases are TGCGCCAGCAGCCCCAATGGGTACGAGCAGTACTTC.